What follows describes a single T cell receptor (beta chain). Its antigen is not yet known. Base qualities are not at hand, and no much larger clone is one base apart. Patients with autoimmune disease history or receiving systemic immunosuppression were excluded from the trial. Peripheral blood for TCR sequencing was collected from all dose cohorts at baseline, on cycle 4 day 1, and on cycle 7 day 1. The samples were taken from a phase I, first-in-human, multicenter, open-label dose-escalation trial of ivuxolimab. Adults with locally advanced or metastatic melanoma, renal cell carcinoma, hepatocellular carcinoma or head and neck squamous cell carcinoma were enrolled in the trial. Before TCR sequencing, CD4+ T cells and CD8+ T cells were sorted from peripheral blood as separate populations. Relative to germline, V is 8 bases shorter and J is 5 bases shorter, with 7 bases between their ends. CDR1 and CDR2 are drawn from the germline V gene: SGHTA, FQGNSA. From its cysteine to its phenylalanine, the CDR3 spans 11 amino acids. The sequence is cut down to CDR3 DNA, 33 bases in frame from base 1.

Genomic DNA was extracted from sorted cells for sequencing of the TCRbeta CDR3 region. The immunoSEQ Assay was used for sequencing of TCRbeta CDR3 regions. The clones in this table, taken by TCRdb from immuneACCESS, are in-frame only. Not every clone is retained; where verified, under half of the shortfall comes from an unresolved V gene, and the cause of the rest is unknown. In this sample the table shows roughly 56,000 clones, 70% to 85% of which occur a single time. The ten largest clones add up to just under 4% of the sample. The data stem from a study of OX40 agonist ivuxolimab in advanced cancers. About the full investigation: The costimulatory receptor OX40 (CD134) was targeted by ivuxolimab, a fully human IgG2 agonistic monoclonal antibody. Intravenous ivuxolimab was administered to patients every 2 weeks at six dose levels: 0.01, 0.1, 0.3, 1.5, 3 and 10 mg/kg. Of the roughly 51 patients in dose escalation, 19 had hepatocellular carcinoma, some 15 had melanoma, 9 had renal cell carcinoma and 9 had head and neck cancer. A male proportion of 82.7% and a mean age of around 60 years, ranging from roughly 20 to 80, were recorded for the dose-escalation cohort. Prior anti-PD-1, anti-PD-L1 or anti-CTLA-4 therapy was permitted, and less than 45% of dose-escalation patients had received checkpoint inhibitors. Three dose-escalation patients achieved partial responses, one with hepatocellular carcinoma and two with cutaneous melanoma. The purpose of peripheral TCRbeta sequencing was to test whether ivuxolimab changed TCR sequence diversity and led to clonal T-cell expansion. The paper reports the monotherapy dose-escalation portion (N of about 51 patients) of the phase I ivuxolimab trial.

Overall results and qualifications from the work: After ivuxolimab, more expanded clones were found on average in CD8+ T cells than in CD4+ T cells. Low levels of normalized T-cell clonal expansion were also seen in some nonresponding patients. Antigen specificity was not determined for the clonally expanded peripheral T cells. In the 0.1-3.0 mg/kg groups, partial responders had among the lowest normalized peripheral clonal expansion, particularly in CD8+ T cells. At doses of 0.1 to 3.0 mg/kg, clonal expansion of both CD4+ and CD8+ T cells in blood was seen between baseline and week 6.

This material consisted of CD4+ or CD8+ T cells sorted from blood, taken in a trial of the OX40 agonist ivuxolimab. The chain is made from TRBV7-2 and TRBJ2-1; the D gene is unclear. The receptor's source is an adult with an advanced solid tumor such as melanoma, head and neck, liver or kidney cancer. The nucleotide sequence is given as TGTGCCAGCCAAAGGGACAATGAGCAGTTCTTC. Translated, it reads CASQRDNEQFF.